The 18 T cell receptor beta chains below were found in one sample sequenced in a study of shared clonotypes between healthy human individuals. Method: immunoSEQ multiplex PCR; TCRdb's copy keeps in-frame clones and lacks some. There are 2 million to 2.5 million clones in the sample; 80% to 95% occur only once, and 0.37% lies in the top ten. Sequencing was performed on naive CD4+ T cells from PBMCs. Subset in this sample: CD45RA+ positively selected. These receptor sequences come from a man in his late teens or twenties in good health. Some clones in this sample may be carry-over from other donors' samples.

This clone was observed a single time. The chain links TRBV5-1 to TRBJ2-3; D remains ambiguous. V was shortened by 1 base and J by 2 bases, with 11 bases between the two germline ends. Germline CDR1 SGHRS, CDR2 YFSETQ. The CDR3 runs 15 residues. The CDR3 DNA reads as TGCGCCAGCAGCTTGAGGCAGACCCCCACAGATACGCAGTATTTT. The encoded protein is CASSLRQTPTDTQYF.

The chain recombines TRBV19 with TRBJ2-7, with D possibly matching TRBD1 (5 bases). CDR1 LNHDA and CDR2 SQIVND come from the germline V gene (reference sequence). The CDR3 is 13 residues long. The V gene lost 5 bases and the J gene lost 5 bases, with 13 bases spanning the gap. The CDR3 DNA is TGTGCCAGTAGTCCGTTAGACAGTCACGAGCAGTACTTC. Its protein is CASSPLDSHEQYF.

V is TRBV2 and J is TRBJ2-1; 7 positions agree with TRBD2. V gave up 8 bases and J gave up 6 bases; unmatched junction bases: 10. CDR3 length: 14 residues. Germline V gene lookup returns CDR1 SNHLY and CDR2 FYNNEI. The CDR3 protein is CASFGLRGVNEQFF. The CDR3 DNA reads as TGTGCCAGCTTCGGGCTCCGGGGGGTCAATGAGCAGTTCTTC.

The chain is built from TRBV14 and TRBJ2-7; the D is unclear. Germline-derived CDR1 and CDR2 are SGHDN and FVKESK. V was cut by 0 bases and J by 0 bases, with 9 bases left in between. This CDR3 has 15 residues. The CDR3 sequence is CASSQEDGYSYEQYF. The CDR3 coding sequence is TGTGCCAGCAGCCAAGAAGACGGCTACTCCTACGAGCAGTACTTC. Full variable domain (missing parts from reference TRBV14 and TRBJ2-7): EAGVTQFPSHSVIEKGQTVTLRCDPISGHDNLYWYRRVMGKEIKFLLHFVKESKQDESGMPNNRFLAERTGGTYSTLKVQPAELEDSGVYFCASSQEDGYSYEQYFGPGTRLTVT.

This clone was picked up one time. Other DNA sequences from this sample encode an identical CDR3 as well. The chain carries TRBV5-1 and TRBJ2-1; TRBD2 is a possible D gene (6 bases). CDR1 is SGHRS and CDR2 is YFSETQ in the germline V gene. The CDR3 contains 15 residues. Trimming cost V 2 bases and J 4 bases, with 13 bases left between them. CDR3 amino acids: CASSLVAGPYNEQFF. For the CDR3, the DNA is TGCGCCAGCAGCTTAGTGGCGGGACCGTACAATGAGCAGTTCTTC.

As for this clone: Additional DNA sequences in this sample encode the identical CDR3. The V gene is TRBV5-1, the J gene TRBJ1-4; TRBD1 agrees at 8 bases. This CDR3 contains 15 residues. Germline assignment: CDR1 SGHRS and CDR2 YFSETQ. V lost 0 bases, J lost 8 bases, and 6 bases stayed unmatched. The CDR3 loop reads CASSLAGTGGEKLFF. The CDR3 DNA reads TGCGCCAGCAGCTTGGCCGGGACAGGCGGAGAAAAACTGTTTTTT.

Comments on this clone: The same CDR3 arises from other DNA sequences in this sample as well. The chain is built from TRBV4-1 and TRBJ2-5; 15 bases line up with TRBD2. V lost 4 bases, J lost 4 bases, and 4 bases stayed unmatched. The CDR3 has 16 residues. From germline, CDR1 is MGHRA and CDR2 YSYEKL. CDR3 protein: CASSPGLAGGGETQYF. CDR3 in DNA: TGCGCCAGCAGCCCCGGACTAGCGGGAGGGGGAGAGACCCAGTACTTC.

This clone was recorded only once. The J gene is TRBJ1-1, the V gene TRBV5-4; D is unclear. The CDR3 is 12 residues long. Between the trimmed V and J ends, which lost 0 bases and 11 bases, there was a span of 11 bases. The germline gives CDR1 SGHNT, CDR2 YYREEE (reference sequence). The CDR3 is CASSLEYGEAFF. The CDR3 nucleotides read TGTGCCAGCAGCTTGGAATACGGGGAGGCTTTCTTT.

CDR3 in amino acids: CASSLTGNSGANVLTF. CDR3 bases: TGTGCCAGCAGCCTTACAGGCAACTCTGGGGCCAACGTCCTGACTTTC. V is TRBV27 and J is TRBJ2-6; the D gene is possibly TRBD1 (5 bases). The CDR3 loop spans 16 amino acids. V lost 6 bases, J lost 0 bases, and 12 bases lay in between. Germline CDR1 MNHEY, CDR2 SMNVEV (reference sequence).

J is TRBJ2-1 and V is TRBV6-5, with 7 bases lining up with TRBD1. The V and J ends lost 3 bases and 9 bases, in that order; junction bases with no gene match: 8. Germline loops: CDR1 MNHEY, CDR2 SVGAGI. The CDR3 is made up of 14 amino acids. The CDR3 loop is CASSYVQGRSEQFF. CDR3 nucleotides: TGTGCCAGCAGTTATGTACAGGGGCGCAGTGAGCAGTTCTTC.

The chain couples TRBV21-1 to TRBJ1-2. TRBV21-1 is labeled a pseudogene. The CDR3 loop spans 16 amino acids. CDR3 region: CASSKEGLAVNYGYTF. Written as DNA, the CDR3 is TGTGCCAGCAGCAAAGAGGGACTGGCCGTCAACTATGGCTACACCTTC.

J is TRBJ1-4 and V is TRBV9; no definite D call. Germline V gives CDR1 SGDLS, CDR2 YYNGEE. V was shortened by 4 bases and J by 3 bases, with 16 bases between the two germline ends. This CDR3 comprises 16 residues. The CDR3 loop is CASSSGPARSNEKLFF. In DNA, the CDR3 is TGTGCCAGCAGCTCCGGGCCTGCCAGATCTAATGAAAAACTGTTTTTT.

The rearrangement links TRBV27 to TRBJ2-2; 14 nucleotides agree with TRBD2. The CDR3 consists of 17 residues. The germline V gene encodes CDR1 MNHEY and CDR2 SMNVEV (reference sequence). J was trimmed by 7 bases and V by 0 bases; bases with no gene match: 4. CDR3 protein: CASSLSGLAGVGGELFF. In DNA, the CDR3 is TGTGCCAGCAGTTTATCGGGACTAGCGGGAGTAGGCGGGGAGCTGTTTTTT.

J is TRBJ1-5 and V is TRBV28; D uncertain. The CDR3 covers 17 residues. Trimming left V 2 bases short and J 5 bases short, with 19 bases between. Germline lookup yields CDR1 MDHEN and CDR2 SYDVKM. The chain's CDR3 is CASSLRSPMGGDQPQHF. CDR3 in DNA: TGTGCCAGCAGTTTAAGGTCCCCGATGGGTGGGGATCAGCCCCAGCATTTT.

In regard to this clone: The same CDR3 is also encoded by other DNA sequences in this sample. The chain links TRBV5-1 to TRBJ2-1; TRBD2 matches at 12 bases. The CDR3 consists of 13 residues. Germline lookup yields CDR1 SGHRS and CDR2 YFSETQ. V shed 2 bases and J 10 bases; nucleotides not matched to a gene: 1. DNA for the CDR3: TGCGCCAGCAGCTTAGGGACTAGCGGGGAGCAGTTCTTC. Its translation: CASSLGTSGEQFF.

The chain combines TRBV25-1 with TRBJ2-3; TRBD2 matches 8 bases. Per germline, CDR1 MGHDK and CDR2 SYGVNS. Trimming at V came to 5 bases and at J to 4 bases, leaving 8 bases not matched to a gene. This CDR3 has 15 residues. CDR3 DNA: TGTGCCAGCAGTAGGCGGGAGGACCAAGCAGATACGCAGTATTTT. As protein: CASSRREDQADTQYF.

The J gene is TRBJ1-4, the V gene TRBV28; no reliable D call. This CDR3 is built from 20 residues. CDR1 and CDR2 from the germline V gene are MDHEN and SYDVKM. V lost 0 bases, J lost 0 bases, and 20 bases lay in between. Here the CDR3 DNA reads TGTGCCAGCAGTTTATGCGGGAAAGAGGTCCCGATCGCAACTAATGAAAAACTGTTTTTT. It encodes CASSLCGKEVPIATNEKLFF.

The chain recombines TRBV18 with TRBJ2-6; no firm D call. The germline gives CDR1 KGHSH, CDR2 LQKENI. The CDR3 length is 16 residues. V was shortened by 0 bases and J by 0 bases, with 6 bases between the two germline ends. The CDR3 spells CASSPPWGSGANVLTF. CDR3 DNA: TGTGCCAGCTCACCACCGTGGGGCTCTGGGGCCAACGTCCTGACTTTC.